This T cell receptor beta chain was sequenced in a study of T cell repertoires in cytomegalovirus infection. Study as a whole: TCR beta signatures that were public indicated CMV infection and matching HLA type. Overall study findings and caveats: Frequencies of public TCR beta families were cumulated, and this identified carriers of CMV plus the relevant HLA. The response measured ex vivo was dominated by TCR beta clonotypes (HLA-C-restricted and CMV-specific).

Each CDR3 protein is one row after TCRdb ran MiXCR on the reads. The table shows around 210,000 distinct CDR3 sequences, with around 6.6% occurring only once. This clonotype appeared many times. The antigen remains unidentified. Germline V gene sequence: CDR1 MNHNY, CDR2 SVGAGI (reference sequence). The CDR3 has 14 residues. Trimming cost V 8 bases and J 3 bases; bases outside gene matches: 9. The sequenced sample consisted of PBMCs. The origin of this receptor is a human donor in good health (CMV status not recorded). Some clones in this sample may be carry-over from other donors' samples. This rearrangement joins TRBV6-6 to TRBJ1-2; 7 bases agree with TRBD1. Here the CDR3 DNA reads TGTGCCAGCGGACTTGACAGGGTTCACTATGGCTACACCTTC. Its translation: CASGLDRVHYGYTF.